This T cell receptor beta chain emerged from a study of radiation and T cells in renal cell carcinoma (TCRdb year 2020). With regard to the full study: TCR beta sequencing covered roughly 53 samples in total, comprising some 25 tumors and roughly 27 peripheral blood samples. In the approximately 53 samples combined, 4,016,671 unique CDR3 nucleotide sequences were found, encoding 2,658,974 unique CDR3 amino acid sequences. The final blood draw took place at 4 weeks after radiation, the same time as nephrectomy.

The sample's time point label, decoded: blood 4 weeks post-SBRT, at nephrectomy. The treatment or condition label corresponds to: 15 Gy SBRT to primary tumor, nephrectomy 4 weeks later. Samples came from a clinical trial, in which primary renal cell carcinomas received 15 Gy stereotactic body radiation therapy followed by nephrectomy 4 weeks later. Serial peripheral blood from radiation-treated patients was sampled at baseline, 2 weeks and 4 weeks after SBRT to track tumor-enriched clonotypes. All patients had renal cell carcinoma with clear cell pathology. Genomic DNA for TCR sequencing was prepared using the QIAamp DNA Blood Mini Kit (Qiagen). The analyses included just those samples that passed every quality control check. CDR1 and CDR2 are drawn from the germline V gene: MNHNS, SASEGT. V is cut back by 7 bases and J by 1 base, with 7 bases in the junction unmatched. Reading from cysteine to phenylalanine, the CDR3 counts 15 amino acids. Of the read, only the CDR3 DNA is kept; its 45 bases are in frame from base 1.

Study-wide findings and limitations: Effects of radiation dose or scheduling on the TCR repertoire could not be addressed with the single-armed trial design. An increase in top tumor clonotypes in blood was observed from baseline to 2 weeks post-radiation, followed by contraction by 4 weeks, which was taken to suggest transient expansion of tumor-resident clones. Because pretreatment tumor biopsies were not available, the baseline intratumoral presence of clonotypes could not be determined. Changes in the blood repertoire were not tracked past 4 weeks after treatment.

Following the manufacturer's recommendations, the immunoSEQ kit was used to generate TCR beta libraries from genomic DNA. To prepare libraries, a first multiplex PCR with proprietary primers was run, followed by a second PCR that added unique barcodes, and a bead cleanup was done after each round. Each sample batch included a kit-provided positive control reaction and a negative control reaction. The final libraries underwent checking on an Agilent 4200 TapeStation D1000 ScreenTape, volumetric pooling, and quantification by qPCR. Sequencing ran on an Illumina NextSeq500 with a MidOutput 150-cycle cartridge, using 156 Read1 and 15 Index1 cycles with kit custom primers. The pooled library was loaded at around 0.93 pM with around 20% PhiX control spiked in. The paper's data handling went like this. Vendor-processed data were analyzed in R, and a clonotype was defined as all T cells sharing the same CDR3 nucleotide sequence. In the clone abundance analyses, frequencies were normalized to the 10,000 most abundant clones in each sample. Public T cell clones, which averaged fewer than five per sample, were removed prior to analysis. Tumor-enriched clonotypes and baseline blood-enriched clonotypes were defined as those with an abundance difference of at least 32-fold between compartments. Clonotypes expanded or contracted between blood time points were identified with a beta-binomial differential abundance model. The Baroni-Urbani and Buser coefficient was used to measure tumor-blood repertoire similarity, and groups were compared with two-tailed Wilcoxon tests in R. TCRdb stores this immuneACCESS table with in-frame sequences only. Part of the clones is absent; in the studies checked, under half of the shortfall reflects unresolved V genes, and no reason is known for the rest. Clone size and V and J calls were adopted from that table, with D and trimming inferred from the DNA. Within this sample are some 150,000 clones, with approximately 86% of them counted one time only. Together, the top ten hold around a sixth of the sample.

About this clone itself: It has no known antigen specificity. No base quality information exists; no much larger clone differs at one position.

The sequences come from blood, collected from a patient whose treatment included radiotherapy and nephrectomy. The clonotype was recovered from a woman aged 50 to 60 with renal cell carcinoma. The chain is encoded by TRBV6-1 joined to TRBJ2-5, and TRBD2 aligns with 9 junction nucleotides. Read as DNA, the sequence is TGTGCCAGCACTCATAGCGGGAGTGTCCAAGAGACCCAGTACTTC. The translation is CASTHSGSVQETQYF.